This section outlines one TCR beta chain sequence together with its context. These data originate in a study of blood T cell repertoires in COVID-19. Background on the study: Specimens from acute and convalescent COVID-19 originated in the United States, Italy and Spain. T cells, B-cell-depleted T cells, or PBMCs supplied cDNA or gDNA.

The CDR3 sequence is 15 residues long. Germline V gives CDR1 LNHDA, CDR2 SQIVND (reference sequence). V lost 6 bases and J 1 base, leaving 12 bases between the germline ends. Repertoires were generated with immunoSEQ multiplex PCR, while TCRdb's copy carries only in-frame clones and drops some. This sample carries about 74,000 clones, around 88% of them seen once, and the ten largest clones take more than 1.5%. The sequence came from a woman older than 75 with active or convalescent COVID-19. Sequencing was performed on peripheral blood. This sequence joins TRBV19 and TRBJ2-2, with D possibly TRBD2 on 6 matching bases. The CDR3 region has the DNA TGTGCCAGTAGGCCCTCAGCGGGGAACACCGGGGAGCTGTTTTTT. This codes for CASRPSAGNTGELFF.